This TCR beta chain derives from a study of blood T cell repertoires in COVID-19. The wider study: The United States, Italy and Spain supplied acute and convalescent COVID-19 samples. The analysed material was cDNA or gDNA that came from T cells, B-cell-depleted T cells, or PBMCs.

Authors' processing steps: For nucleated cells, counts were estimated from reference gene primer amplification. The assay was immunoSEQ multiplex PCR, and TCRdb's table has in-frame clones only and misses some. That table furnishes V, J and clone size, whereas the DNA furnished D and trimming. The table has approximately 150,000 clones, around 80% seen once. A note on this clone: The same CDR3 can be traced to other DNA sequences in this sample.

Self-reported history from a screening survey and questionnaire set each donor's cohort. Germline V gene data show CDR1 as KGHSH and CDR2 as LQKENI. CDR3 length: 13 amino acids. The V end was cut by 3 bases, the J end by 1 base, with 6 bases between. This clonotype originated in a man between 65 and 80 years old who had been exposed to COVID-19. Specimen: PBMCs or T cells enriched from blood (not recorded which). V gene TRBV18 combines with J gene TRBJ1-2, with D possibly being TRBD1 (5 bases). The CDR3 region is CASSPQGNYGYTF. CDR3 in DNA: TGTGCCAGCTCACCCCAGGGTAACTATGGCTACACCTTC.